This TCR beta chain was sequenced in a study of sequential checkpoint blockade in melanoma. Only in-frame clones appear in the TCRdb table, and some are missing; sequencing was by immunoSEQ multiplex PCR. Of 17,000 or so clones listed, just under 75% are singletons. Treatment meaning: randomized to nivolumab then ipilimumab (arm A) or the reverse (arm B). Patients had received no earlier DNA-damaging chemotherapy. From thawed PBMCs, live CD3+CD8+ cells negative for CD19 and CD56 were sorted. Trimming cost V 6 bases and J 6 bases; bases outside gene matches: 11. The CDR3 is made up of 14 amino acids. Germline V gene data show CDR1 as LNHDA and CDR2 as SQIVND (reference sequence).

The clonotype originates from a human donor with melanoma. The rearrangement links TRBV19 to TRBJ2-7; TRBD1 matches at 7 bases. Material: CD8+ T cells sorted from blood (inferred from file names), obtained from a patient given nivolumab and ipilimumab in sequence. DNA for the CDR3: TGTGCCAGTAGCCTTACGGGGACAGCAAGCGAGCAGTACTTC. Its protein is CASSLTGTASEQYF.